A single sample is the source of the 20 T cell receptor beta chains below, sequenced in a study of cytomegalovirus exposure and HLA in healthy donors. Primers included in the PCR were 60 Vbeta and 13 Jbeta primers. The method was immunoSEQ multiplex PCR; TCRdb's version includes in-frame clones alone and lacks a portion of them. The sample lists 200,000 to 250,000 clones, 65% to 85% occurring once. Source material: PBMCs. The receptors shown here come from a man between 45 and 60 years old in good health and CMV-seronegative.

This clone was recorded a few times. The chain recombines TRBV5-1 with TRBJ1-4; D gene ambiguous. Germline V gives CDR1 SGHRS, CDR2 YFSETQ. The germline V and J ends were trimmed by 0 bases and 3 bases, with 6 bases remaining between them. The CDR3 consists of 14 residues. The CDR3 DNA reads TGCGCCAGCAGCTTGGACAGCTCTAATGAAAAACTGTTTTTT. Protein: CASSLDSSNEKLFF.

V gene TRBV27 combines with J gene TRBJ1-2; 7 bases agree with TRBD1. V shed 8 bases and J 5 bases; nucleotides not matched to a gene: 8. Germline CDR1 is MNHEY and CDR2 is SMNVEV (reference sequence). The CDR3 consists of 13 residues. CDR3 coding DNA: TGTGCCAGCGGGCAGGGGGGTCGGTATGGCTACACCTTC. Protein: CASGQGGRYGYTF.

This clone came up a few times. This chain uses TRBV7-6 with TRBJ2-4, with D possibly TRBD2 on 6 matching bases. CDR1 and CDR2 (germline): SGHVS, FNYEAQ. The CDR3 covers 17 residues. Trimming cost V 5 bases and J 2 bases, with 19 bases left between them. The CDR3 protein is CASSPNLGGGTKNIQYF. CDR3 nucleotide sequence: TGTGCCAGCAGCCCAAACCTGGGGGGAGGAACCAAAAACATTCAGTACTTC.

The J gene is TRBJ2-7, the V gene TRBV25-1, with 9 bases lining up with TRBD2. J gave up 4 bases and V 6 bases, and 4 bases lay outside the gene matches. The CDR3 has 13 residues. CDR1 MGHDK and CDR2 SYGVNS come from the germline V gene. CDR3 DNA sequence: TGTGCCAGCAGCTCAGCGGGAGGTTACGAGCAGTACTTC. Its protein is CASSSAGGYEQYF.

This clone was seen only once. The chain's CDR3 is CASRYRVGTEAFF. CDR3 in DNA: TGTGCCAGCAGGTACAGGGTGGGTACTGAAGCTTTCTTT. V usage is TRBV6-1 and J usage is TRBJ1-1; D is possibly TRBD1 (6 bases). V lost 6 bases, J lost 5 bases, and 13 bases lay in between. The CDR3 covers 13 residues. CDR1 and CDR2 from the germline V gene are MNHNS and SASEGT.

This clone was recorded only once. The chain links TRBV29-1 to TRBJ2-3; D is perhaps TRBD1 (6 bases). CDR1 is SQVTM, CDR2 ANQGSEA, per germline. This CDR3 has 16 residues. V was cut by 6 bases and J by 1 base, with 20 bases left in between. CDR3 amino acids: CSVRLNRASGTDTQYF. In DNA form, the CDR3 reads TGCAGCGTCCGCCTAAACAGGGCCAGTGGCACAGATACGCAGTATTTT.

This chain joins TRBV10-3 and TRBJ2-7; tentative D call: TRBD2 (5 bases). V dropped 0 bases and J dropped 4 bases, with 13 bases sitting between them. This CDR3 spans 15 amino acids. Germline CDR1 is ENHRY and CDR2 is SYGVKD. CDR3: CAISESRGNTYEQYF. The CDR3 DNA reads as TGTGCCATCAGTGAGTCAAGAGGGAACACTTACGAGCAGTACTTC.

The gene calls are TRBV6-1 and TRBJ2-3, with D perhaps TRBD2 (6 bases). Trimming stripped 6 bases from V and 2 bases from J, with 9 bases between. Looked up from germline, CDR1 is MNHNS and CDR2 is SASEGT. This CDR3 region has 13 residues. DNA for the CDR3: TGTGCCAGCAGAAGGGACTTCACAGATACGCAGTATTTT. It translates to CASRRDFTDTQYF.

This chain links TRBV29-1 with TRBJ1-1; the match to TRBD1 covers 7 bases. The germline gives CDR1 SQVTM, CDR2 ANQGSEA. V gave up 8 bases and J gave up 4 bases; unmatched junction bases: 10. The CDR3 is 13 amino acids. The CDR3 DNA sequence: TGCAGCCTGCGACAGGGCTGGGGCACTGAAGCTTTCTTT. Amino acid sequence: CSLRQGWGTEAFF.

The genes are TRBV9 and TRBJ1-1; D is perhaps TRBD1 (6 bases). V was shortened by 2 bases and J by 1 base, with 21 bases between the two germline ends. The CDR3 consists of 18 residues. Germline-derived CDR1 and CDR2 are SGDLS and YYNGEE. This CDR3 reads CASSVDGGAGVGNTEAFF. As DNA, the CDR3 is TGTGCCAGCAGCGTCGATGGGGGGGCAGGGGTCGGGAACACTGAAGCTTTCTTT.

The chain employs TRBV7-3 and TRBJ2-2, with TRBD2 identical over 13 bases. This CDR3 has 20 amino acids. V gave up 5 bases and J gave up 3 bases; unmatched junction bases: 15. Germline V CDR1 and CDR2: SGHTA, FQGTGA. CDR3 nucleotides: TGTGCCAGCAGCCTCTATACTAGCGGGAGGGAAAATAGGCACACCGGGGAGCTGTTTTTT. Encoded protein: CASSLYTSGRENRHTGELFF.

CDR3 region: CASSLTGTGIYNEQFF. For the CDR3, the DNA is TGCGCCAGCAGCTTGACCGGGACAGGGATTTACAATGAGCAGTTCTTC. The gene calls are TRBV5-1 and TRBJ2-1; 9 nucleotides match TRBD1. Trimming at V came to 1 base and at J to 4 bases, leaving 6 bases not matched to a gene. CDR1 and CDR2 (germline): SGHRS, YFSETQ. The CDR3 is made up of 16 amino acids.

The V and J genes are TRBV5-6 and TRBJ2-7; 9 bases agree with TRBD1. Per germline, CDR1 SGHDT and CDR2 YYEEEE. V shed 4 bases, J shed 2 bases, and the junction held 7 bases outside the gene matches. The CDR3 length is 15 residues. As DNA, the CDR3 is TGTGCCAGCAGCCCGGGACAGGGCCCACCCTACGAGCAGTACTTC. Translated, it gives CASSPGQGPPYEQYF.

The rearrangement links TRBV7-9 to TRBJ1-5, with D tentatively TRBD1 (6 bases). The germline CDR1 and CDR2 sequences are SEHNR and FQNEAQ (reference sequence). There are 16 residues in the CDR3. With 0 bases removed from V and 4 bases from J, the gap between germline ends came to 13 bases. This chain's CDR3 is CASSLAGRGGNQPQHF. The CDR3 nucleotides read TGTGCCAGCAGCTTAGCGGGCAGGGGTGGGAATCAGCCCCAGCATTTT.

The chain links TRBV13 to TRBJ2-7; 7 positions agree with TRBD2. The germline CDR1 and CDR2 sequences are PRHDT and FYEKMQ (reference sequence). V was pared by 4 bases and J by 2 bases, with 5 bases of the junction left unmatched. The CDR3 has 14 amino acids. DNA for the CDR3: TGTGCCAGCAGCTCCCTGGCGGGGGCCTACGAGCAGTACTTC. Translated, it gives CASSSLAGAYEQYF. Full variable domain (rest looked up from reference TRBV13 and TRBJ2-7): AAGVIQSPRHLIKEKRETATLKCYPIPRHDTVYWYQQGPGQDPQFLISFYEKMQSDKGSIPDRFSAQQFSDYHSELNMSSLELGDSALYFCASSSLAGAYEQYFGPGTRLTVT.

The CDR3 sequence is CSVVRENTGELFF. CDR3 sequence (DNA): TGCAGCGTTGTGCGGGAGAACACCGGGGAGCTGTTTTTT. The chain has TRBV29-1 and TRBJ2-2; TRBD2 is a possible D gene (6 bases). V gave up 4 bases and J gave up 1 base, with 7 bases separating them. The CDR3 spans 13 residues. Germline CDR1 and CDR2: SQVTM and ANQGSEA.

As DNA, the CDR3 is TGTGCCAGCAGTCCACTAGCAGTCAATCAGCCCCAGCATTTT. Amino acid sequence: CASSPLAVNQPQHF. The V gene is TRBV6-5, the J gene TRBJ1-5; D not resolved. The CDR3 runs to 14 residues. Trimming took off 5 bases at V and 3 bases at J, with 11 bases between the two ends. Germline V gene data show CDR1 as MNHEY and CDR2 as SVGAGI.

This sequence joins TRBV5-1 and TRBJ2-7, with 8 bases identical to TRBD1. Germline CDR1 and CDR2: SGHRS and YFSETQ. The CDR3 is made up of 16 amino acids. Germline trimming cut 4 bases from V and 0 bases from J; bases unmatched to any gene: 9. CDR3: CASSPLGQGVSYEQYF. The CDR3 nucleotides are TGCGCCAGCAGCCCACTAGGACAGGGTGTCTCCTACGAGCAGTACTTC. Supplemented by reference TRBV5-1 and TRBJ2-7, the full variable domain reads KAGVTQTPRYLIKTRGQQVTLSCSPISGHRSVSWYQQTPGQGLQFLFEYFSETQRNKGNFPGRFSGRQFSNSRSEMNVSTLELGDSALYLCASSPLGQGVSYEQYFGPGTRLTVT.

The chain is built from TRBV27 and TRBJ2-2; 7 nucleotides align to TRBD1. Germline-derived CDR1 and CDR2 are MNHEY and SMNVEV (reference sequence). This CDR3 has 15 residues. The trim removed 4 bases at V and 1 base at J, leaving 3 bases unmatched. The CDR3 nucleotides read TGTGCCAGCAGTTGGGGACAGAGGAACACCGGGGAGCTGTTTTTT. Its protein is CASSWGQRNTGELFF.

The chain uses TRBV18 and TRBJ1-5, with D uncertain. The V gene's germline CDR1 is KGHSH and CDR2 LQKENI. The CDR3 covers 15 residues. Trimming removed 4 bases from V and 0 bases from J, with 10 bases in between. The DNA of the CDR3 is TGTGCCAGCTCACTGGGCCCACTTAGCAATCAGCCCCAGCATTTT. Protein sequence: CASSLGPLSNQPQHF.